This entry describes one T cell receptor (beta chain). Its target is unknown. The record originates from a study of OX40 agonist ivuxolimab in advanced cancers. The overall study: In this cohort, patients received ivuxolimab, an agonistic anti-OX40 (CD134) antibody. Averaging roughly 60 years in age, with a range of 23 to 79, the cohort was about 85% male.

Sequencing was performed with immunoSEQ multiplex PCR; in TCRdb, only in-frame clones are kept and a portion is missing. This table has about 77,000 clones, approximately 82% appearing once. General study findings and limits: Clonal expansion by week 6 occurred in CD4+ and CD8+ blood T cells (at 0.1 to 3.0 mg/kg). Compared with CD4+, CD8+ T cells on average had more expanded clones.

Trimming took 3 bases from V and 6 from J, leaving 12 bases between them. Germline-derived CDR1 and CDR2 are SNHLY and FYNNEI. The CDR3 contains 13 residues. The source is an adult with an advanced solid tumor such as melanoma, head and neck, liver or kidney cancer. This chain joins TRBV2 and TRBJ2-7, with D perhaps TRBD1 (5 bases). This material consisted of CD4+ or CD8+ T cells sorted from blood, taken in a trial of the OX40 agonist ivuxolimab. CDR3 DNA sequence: TGTGCCAGCAGTGACGTATCAGGGATCGAGCAGTACTTC. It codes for CASSDVSGIEQYF.